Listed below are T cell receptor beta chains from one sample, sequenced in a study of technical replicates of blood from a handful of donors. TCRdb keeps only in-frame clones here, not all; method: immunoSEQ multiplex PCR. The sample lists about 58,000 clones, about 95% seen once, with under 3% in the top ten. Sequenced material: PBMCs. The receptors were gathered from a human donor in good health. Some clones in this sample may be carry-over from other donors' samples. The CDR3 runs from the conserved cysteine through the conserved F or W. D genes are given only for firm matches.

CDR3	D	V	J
CAWSRGESGGGYTF	TRBD1	TRBV30	TRBJ1-2
CASSQVMVVRTNEKLFF	.	TRBV4-2	TRBJ1-4
CASSGTSGGADTQYF	TRBD2	TRBV6-1	TRBJ2-3
CASSPRGDTDTQYF	TRBD2	TRBV9	TRBJ2-3
CASSSDRNQPQHF	TRBD1	TRBV5-4	TRBJ1-5
CASSPTRLAGVIEQYF	TRBD2	TRBV7-9	TRBJ2-7
CASSLGRRLAGNFTYEQYF	TRBD2	TRBV7-8	TRBJ2-7
CASSFNRGSYNEQFF	TRBD1	TRBV7-9	TRBJ2-1
CAGTSGIYEQYF	TRBD2	TRBV30	TRBJ2-7
CASSIGVATNEKLFF	.	TRBV7-2	TRBJ1-4
CAWLGQGAELFF	TRBD1	TRBV30	TRBJ1-4